These 13 T cell receptor beta chains share one sample of origin, sequenced in a study of cytomegalovirus exposure and HLA in healthy donors. The PCR contained 60 Vbeta and 13 Jbeta primers. Sequencing used immunoSEQ multiplex PCR; TCRdb keeps in-frame clones, though not all of them. The table lists about 110,000 clones, 65% to 90% of them singletons, with 6.5% to 8.5% in the top ten. Material for sequencing was PBMCs. Every receptor here comes from a man aged 25-40 years in good health and CMV-seropositive.

Of note for this clone: Other nucleotide sequences from this sample produce the same CDR3. CDR3 DNA: TGTGCTAGTGGTCACGGACAGGGAGGTGGCTACACCTTC. Its translation is CASGHGQGGGYTF. The genes are TRBV12-5 and TRBJ1-2; 8 bases are shared with TRBD1. The CDR3 spans 13 residues. V lost 5 bases and J lost 7; bases outside the gene matches: 6. CDR1 and CDR2 from the germline V gene are LGHNT and FRNRAP.

Notes on this clone: At one end, the junction sequence differs from germline, possibly due to a read error. The chain couples TRBV7-6 to TRBJ2-2, with D possibly being TRBD1 (6 bases). This CDR3 region has 17 residues. In germline, CDR1 is SGHVS, CDR2 FNYEAQ. The CDR3, as DNA: TGTGCCAGCAGCCCCCCAACAGGGCGGGTGGGCACCGGGGAACTGTTTTTT. Protein product: CASSPPTGRVGTGELFF. Filled out from reference TRBV7-6 and TRBJ2-2, the complete variable domain reads GAGVSQSPRYKVTKRGQDVALRCDPISGHVSLYWYRQALGQGPEFLTYFNYEAQQDKSGLPNDRFSAERPEGSISTLTIQRTEQRDSAMYRCASSPPTGRVGTGELFFGEGSRLTVL.

The chain recombines TRBV19 with TRBJ1-2; D gene ambiguous. The ends were cut back, 5 bases at V and 1 base at J, with 11 bases in the middle. CDR3 length: 14 residues. Germline assignment: CDR1 LNHDA and CDR2 SQIVND (reference sequence). CDR3 residues: CASSLADFNYGYTF. The CDR3 DNA is TGTGCCAGTAGTCTGGCAGACTTTAACTATGGCTACACCTTC.

This clone turned up a few times. The rearrangement uses TRBV4-1 and TRBJ2-7, with no clear D. The CDR3 spans 14 residues. V was trimmed by 0 bases and J by 3 bases, leaving 9 bases between them. Germline V gene data show CDR1 as MGHRA and CDR2 as YSYEKL. CDR3 sequence (DNA): TGCGCCAGCAGCCAAGACAGAGGCAGCTACGAGCAGTACTTC. Translating gives CASSQDRGSYEQYF.

The CDR3 region has the DNA TGCGCCAGCAGCTTTGACCCCCAGGGCCCCAGCCCCTCCTACGAGCAGTACTTC. Translated: CASSFDPQGPSPSYEQYF. J is TRBJ2-7 and V is TRBV5-1; D might be TRBD1 (5 bases). Germline values: CDR1 SGHRS, CDR2 YFSETQ. The CDR3 is made up of 18 amino acids. V lost 2 bases to trimming and J lost 0 bases, with 21 bases between them.

The V call is TRBV5-3, the J call TRBJ2-7, with a weak D call TRBD2 (6 bases). Being an ORF, TRBV5-3 has a function that is uncertain. This CDR3 is 19 amino acids long. Trimming stripped 3 bases from V and 1 base from J, with 26 bases between. This chain's CDR3 is CARSSGFLRVGTASYEQYF. Here the CDR3 DNA reads TGTGCCAGAAGCTCCGGCTTTCTACGTGTCGGGACTGCTTCCTACGAGCAGTACTTC.

Details on this clone: An end of the junction does not agree with germline; a read error may underlie this. J is TRBJ2-7 and V is TRBV6-5; D not resolved. This CDR3 contains 11 residues. CDR1 MNHEY and CDR2 SVGAGI come from the germline V gene. CDR3 DNA sequence: TGTGCCAGCAGCTATCCCCTCTTCCCCCCATTC. Protein sequence: CASSYPLFPPF.

V usage is TRBV6-1 and J usage is TRBJ1-5, with TRBD1 identical over 7 bases. Germline assignment: CDR1 MNHNS and CDR2 SASEGT. The V gene end was trimmed by 4 bases and the J gene end by 6 bases; junction bases not matched to a gene: 6. The CDR3 has 14 residues. The CDR3 DNA sequence: TGTGCCAGCAGTGCCCCGACAGGGAGTCAGCCCCAGCATTTT. Its protein is CASSAPTGSQPQHF.

J is TRBJ2-3 and V is TRBV30; TRBD2 agrees at 12 bases. Germline V gives CDR1 GTSNPN, CDR2 SVGIG (reference sequence). CDR3 length equals 13 residues. Trimming at V came to 6 bases and at J to 4 bases, leaving 2 bases not matched to a gene. The CDR3 DNA sequence: TGTGCCTGCTCTAGCGGGGGGGCAGATACGCAGTATTTT. Translated: CACSSGGADTQYF. The complete variable domain, with remaining parts taken from reference TRBV30 and TRBJ2-3, reads SQTIHQWPATLVQPVGSPLSLECTVEGTSNPNLYWYRQAAGRGLQLLFYSVGIGQISSEVPQNLSASRPQDRQFILSSKKLLLSDSGFYLCACSSGGADTQYFGPGTRLTVL.

V and J are TRBV5-1 and TRBJ2-2, with unresolved D. Germline assignment: CDR1 SGHRS and CDR2 YFSETQ. Trimming took 0 bases from V and 4 from J, leaving 7 bases between them. The length of the CDR3 is 14 residues. CDR3 in DNA: TGCGCCAGCAGCTTGGACGTCGGCACCGGGGAGCTGTTTTTT. Its translation: CASSLDVGTGELFF.

This clone was observed a single time. This rearrangement joins TRBV5-1 to TRBJ2-2; weak D call: TRBD1 (5 bases). V was pared by 4 bases and J by 8 bases, with 12 bases between. The germline CDR1 and CDR2 sequences are SGHRS and YFSETQ. The CDR3 runs to 13 residues. The CDR3 spells CASSIAQGGELFF. The CDR3, as DNA: TGCGCCAGCAGCATTGCCCAGGGTGGGGAGCTGTTTTTT.

The V and J genes are TRBV19 and TRBJ2-3; D may be TRBD2 (7 bases). Germline loops: CDR1 LNHDA, CDR2 SQIVND (reference sequence). Trimming left V 4 bases short and J 4 bases short, with 18 bases between. The CDR3 loop spans 16 amino acids. The CDR3 is CASSRNRAGAPDTQYF. Written as DNA, the CDR3 is TGTGCCAGTAGTAGGAATCGTGCGGGGGCCCCAGATACGCAGTATTTT.

The V call is TRBV2, the J call TRBJ2-5; 16 bases fit TRBD2. The V gene end was trimmed by 2 bases and the J gene end by 5 bases; junction bases not matched to a gene: 14. From germline, CDR1 is SNHLY and CDR2 FYNNEI. The CDR3 totals 20 residues. The CDR3 region is CASSEYRRGLAGGSDETQYF. Written as DNA, the CDR3 is TGTGCCAGCAGTGAATATCGCAGGGGACTAGCGGGGGGGAGCGATGAGACCCAGTACTTC.